The 2 T cell receptor beta chains below come from one sample, sequenced in a study of blood T cell repertoires in COVID-19. Only in-frame clones appear in the TCRdb table, and some are missing; sequencing was by immunoSEQ multiplex PCR. Altogether 200,000 to 250,000 clones are present, approximately 80% being singletons, with the ten largest covering 4.5% to 6%. Specimen: peripheral blood. The receptors shown here come from a woman aged 55-69 years who had recovered from COVID-19.

The rearrangement uses TRBV7-8 and TRBJ2-1, with D maybe TRBD2 (7 bases). The germline V and J ends were trimmed by 7 bases and 2 bases, with 24 bases remaining between them. Looked up from germline, CDR1 is SGHVS and CDR2 is FQNEAQ. The CDR3 totals 18 residues. The CDR3 DNA sequence: TGTGCCAGCACCATACCCCGAAGGGGGGGCCGAACCTACAATGAGCAGTTCTTC. Encoded protein: CASTIPRRGGRTYNEQFF. Full variable domain (remainder filled in from reference TRBV7-8 and TRBJ2-1): GAGVSQSPRYKVAKRGQDVALRCDPISGHVSLFWYQQALGQGPEFLTYFQNEAQLDKSGLPSDRFFAERPEGSVSTLKIQRTQQEDSAVYLCASTIPRRGGRTYNEQFFGPGTRLTVL.

The chain combines TRBV10-3 with TRBJ1-2, with 7 bases lining up with TRBD1. This CDR3 comprises 15 residues. Trimming at V came to 5 bases and at J to 0 bases, leaving 6 bases not matched to a gene. Germline CDR1 and CDR2: ENHRY and SYGVKD. CDR3 bases: TGTGCCATCAGTCCAAACGGACAGGCTAACTATGGCTACACCTTC. As protein: CAISPNGQANYGYTF.